The rows below give T cell receptor beta chains drawn from one sample of a study of PD-1 blockade in classical Hodgkin lymphoma. TCRdb's copy holds only in-frame clones and misses some; the assay was immunoSEQ multiplex PCR. The table has fewer than 25,000 clones, approximately 90% seen once; the top ten hold around 20%. Sequenced material: peripheral blood mononuclear cells (PBMCs), taken before the fourth cycle of nivolumab. These receptors were collected from a human donor with classical Hodgkin lymphoma. Both conserved end residues are part of each CDR3. Each record gives: clone size, J gene, V gene, D gene, CDR3 DNA, CDR3 protein. A D gene is named only where the DNA matches it firmly. Not every row has a clone size; where given, it reads once, few, many or a size class.

>NA|TRBJ2-2|TRBV14|NA
TGTGCCAGCAGGTCCCTCAGGGGCGGGGAGCTGTTTTTT
CASRSLRGGELFF
>NA|TRBJ2-3|TRBV6-1|NA
TGTGCCAGCAGTGATGCACTCTACTTCACAGATACGCAGTATTTT
CASSDALYFTDTQYF
>NA|TRBJ1-2|TRBV5-1|NA
TGCGCCAGCAGCCGCGAACCTACTAACTATGGCTACACCTTC
CASSREPTNYGYTF
>NA|TRBJ1-6|TRBV7-6|NA
TGTGCCAGCAGCCTCCAGGGGATCAATTCACCCCTCCACTTT
CASSLQGINSPLHF
>few|TRBJ2-3|TRBV29-1|NA
TGCAGCGTTGAAGTTGGGCCGATCACAGATACGCAGTATTTT
CSVEVGPITDTQYF
>NA|TRBJ1-1|TRBV4-1|NA
TGCGCCAGCAGCCTAGCTAGGACCGCGAACACTGAAGCTTTCTTT
CASSLARTANTEAFF
>NA|TRBJ2-7|TRBV19|NA
TGTGCCAGTAGTATAGCTTTCTCCTACGAGCAGTACTTC
CASSIAFSYEQYF
>NA|TRBJ1-1|TRBV27|NA
TGTGCCAGCAGTGATGGACAAGAGGCTTTCTTT
CASSDGQEAFF
>NA|TRBJ2-7|TRBV7-9|NA
TGTGCCAGCAGCTTACAATATGGCGGACGATCCCCTAACTACGAGCAGTACTTC
CASSLQYGGRSPNYEQYF
>NA|TRBJ2-7|TRBV7-2|TRBD1
TGTGCCAGCAGCTTAGTGGACAGGGTATACGAGCAGTACTTC
CASSLVDRVYEQYF
>NA|TRBJ1-1|TRBV7-9|NA
TGTGCCACCGAGAACACGAGGGTAGGGGTCACTGAAGCTTTCTTT
CATENTRVGVTEAFF
>NA|TRBJ2-7|TRBV11-2|TRBD1
TGTGCCAGCAGCCTAATCCGGGACAGGGGGCTTAGGGAGCAGTACTTC
CASSLIRDRGLREQYF
>NA|TRBJ1-2|TRBV9|NA
TGTGCCAGTGGGGGTTATTCTAACTATGGCTACACCTTC
CASGGYSNYGYTF
>once|TRBJ2-3|TRBV2|TRBD2
TGTGCCCAGCCGGCTAGCGGGAGGACCACAGATACGCAGTATTTT
CAQPASGRTTDTQYF
>few|TRBJ1-2|TRBV6-5|NA
TGTGCCAGCAGCCCCGACTTAGAGGACTATGGCTACACCTTC
CASSPDLEDYGYTF
>NA|TRBJ2-5|TRBV6-1|TRBD2
TGTGCCACATCGGCGGGGGGGCTAGAGACCCAGTACTTC
CATSAGGLETQYF
>NA|TRBJ2-3|TRBV9|NA
TGTGCCAGCAGCGTAGCTCCCCCACACGATACGCAGTATTTT
CASSVAPPHDTQYF
>NA|TRBJ1-4|TRBV4-1|NA
TGCGCCAGCAGCCACTCCTGGGACCCGTGGGGGGATGAAAAACTGTTTTTT
CASSHSWDPWGDEKLFF
>NA|TRBJ2-5|TRBV7-9|TRBD1
TGTGCCAGTAAGGGACAGGGGGCAGGAGAGACCCAGTACTTC
CASKGQGAGETQYF
>NA|TRBJ2-5|TRBV27|NA
TGTGCCAGCAGTAGACATACACGTGGGCCTGTACAAGAGACCCAGTACTTC
CASSRHTRGPVQETQYF
>NA|TRBJ2-1|TRBV7-6|NA
TGTGCCAGCAGCTTACAAACAGTCTACAATGAGCAGTTCTTC
CASSLQTVYNEQFF
>once|TRBJ2-1|TRBV11-2|TRBD2
TGTGCCAGCAGCCGAGCGGGAGTAAACAATGAGCAGTTCTTC
CASSRAGVNNEQFF
>few|TRBJ2-2|TRBV2|NA
TGTGCCAGCAACTGGGACGGGAACACCGGGGAGCTGTTTTTT
CASNWDGNTGELFF
>NA|TRBJ2-3|TRBV10-1|NA
TGCGCCAGCAGTGGACTGGAAGATACGCAGTATTTT
CASSGLEDTQYF
>NA|TRBJ2-2|TRBV25-1|TRBD2
TGTGCCAGCAGTGAATTAGGGGAGGGCGGGGAGCTGTTTTTT
CASSELGEGGELFF
>NA|TRBJ2-7|TRBV7-6|NA
TGTGCCAGCAGCTTAGCAGCCAGCTTCTCCTACGAGCAGTACTTC
CASSLAASFSYEQYF
>NA|TRBJ1-3|TRBV2|NA
TGTGCCAGCAGTACGACAGAAATAAGTAACACCATATATTTT
CASSTTEISNTIYF
>NA|TRBJ1-2|TRBV7-9|NA
TGTGCCAGCAGCATCCCGGGCGGCCCTGGCTATGGCTACACCTTC
CASSIPGGPGYGYTF
>once|TRBJ1-1|TRBV7-2|NA
TGTGCCAGCAGCTTACGGCGGGGGAGCACTGAAGCTTTCTTT
CASSLRRGSTEAFF
>NA|TRBJ2-1|TRBV27|NA
TGTGCCAGCAGTTACGGGGGAGGCCCCTACAATGAGCAGTTCTTC
CASSYGGGPYNEQFF
>medium-sized|TRBJ2-2|TRBV6-4|NA
TGTGCCAGCAGTGAAGGGAACACCGGGGAGCTGTTTTTT
CASSEGNTGELFF
>NA|TRBJ1-1|TRBV5-1|NA
TGCGCCAGCAGCATTACCGGGTCTAAGAACACTGAAGCTTTCTTT
CASSITGSKNTEAFF
>NA|TRBJ1-4|TRBV9|NA
TGTGCCAGCAGCTCCTATCCGAGGGGCGAAAAACTGTTTTTT
CASSSYPRGEKLFF
>NA|TRBJ1-4|TRBV4-1|NA
TGCGCCAGCAGCCAAGAAGTTGGGGTCGGCGAGGAAAAACTGTTTTTT
CASSQEVGVGEEKLFF
>NA|TRBJ2-3|TRBV15|NA
TGTGCCACCAGCTACCGGCCAGGTGAGGGCCCAGATACGCAGTATTTT
CATSYRPGEGPDTQYF
>few|TRBJ1-1|TRBV30|NA
TGTGCCCGAGCGGGGCCTGACACTGAAGCTTTCTTT
CARAGPDTEAFF
>NA|TRBJ2-5|TRBV7-6|NA
TGTGCCAGCAGCTTTTTTGGGAACTTCAGGGAGACCCAGTACTTC
CASSFFGNFRETQYF
>NA|TRBJ1-4|TRBV7-9|NA
TGTGCCAGCAGCTTAGCCGGGAGGACAACTAATGAAAAACTGTTTTTT
CASSLAGRTTNEKLFF
>NA|TRBJ2-7|TRBV15|NA
TGTGCCACCAGCAGAGATGTGGGGGCCTACGAGCAGTACTTC
CATSRDVGAYEQYF
>NA|TRBJ1-6|TRBV14|TRBD1
TGTGCCAGCAGCCCAGGGGGCAATTCACCCCTCCACTTT
CASSPGGNSPLHF